The rows below give T cell receptor beta chains drawn from one sample of a study of T cell responses to AZD1222 COVID-19 vaccine. The repertoire was sequenced with immunoSEQ multiplex PCR; TCRdb's copy has only in-frame clones and lacks some. The table includes 99,000 or so clones, roughly 91% detected once. The sample was peripheral blood, taken on day 0 of AZD1222 vaccination. These receptors were taken from an adult in good health. Each CDR3 is given with its conserved first and last residue. A D gene is named only where the DNA matches it firmly. Clone size is stated in some rows and not others, as once, few, many or a class when expanded.

d_call | j_call | clone_size | v_call | cdr3_nt | cdr3_aa
NA | TRBJ2-1 | few | TRBV7-2 | TGTGCCAGCAGCTTAGTCATCGGGGGCAGTCAGAGCGAGCAGTTCTTC | CASSLVIGGSQSEQFF
NA | TRBJ2-5 | NA | TRBV7-6 | TGTGCCAGCAGCTTAGGGTCTGTACATCTTAGGGAGACCCAGTACTTC | CASSLGSVHLRETQYF
TRBD1 | TRBJ2-3 | NA | TRBV11-3 | TGTGCCAGCAGCCGAGGACAGGGAAGGGGCCCAGATACGCAGTATTTT | CASSRGQGRGPDTQYF
TRBD1 | TRBJ1-2 | NA | TRBV27 | TGTGCCAGCAGTGTAGGGACAGGGGGAAGGTATGGCTACACCTTC | CASSVGTGGRYGYTF
NA | TRBJ2-2 | NA | TRBV19 | TGTGCCAGTAGTCCGACCCTAACATCCACCGGGGAGCTGTTTTTT | CASSPTLTSTGELFF
NA | TRBJ2-7 | NA | TRBV21-1 | TGTGCCAGCAGCAGCCCCACCGGGACGGGGATGAAATACGAGCAGTACTTC | CASSSPTGTGMKYEQYF
NA | TRBJ2-7 | NA | TRBV4-3 | TGCGCCAGCAGCCAAGAACTAGAACTAGTCGAGCAGTACTTC | CASSQELELVEQYF
TRBD1 | TRBJ2-7 | few | TRBV7-2 | TGTGCCAGCAGCTCAGGACAGGGTGGGGCATTAGGGGAGCAGTACTTC | CASSSGQGGALGEQYF
NA | TRBJ2-5 | once | TRBV2 | TGTGCCAGCAGTGAAAGGACCCAGTACTTC | CASSERTQYF
NA | TRBJ2-7 | NA | TRBV2 | TGTGCCAGCAAGATTAGCTCCTACGAGCAGTACTTC | CASKISSYEQYF
NA | TRBJ1-1 | NA | TRBV9 | TGTGCCAGCAGCGTAGAATTGAGGGGCACTGAAGCTTTCTTT | CASSVELRGTEAFF
NA | TRBJ1-1 | NA | TRBV28 | TGTGCCAGCAGTTTAGGGACAGAAGCTTTCTTT | CASSLGTEAFF
TRBD1 | TRBJ1-5 | NA | TRBV9 | TGTGCCAGCAGCCTCGGACAGGGGGAGGTGGATGGCAATCAGCCCCAGCATTTT | CASSLGQGEVDGNQPQHF
NA | TRBJ1-4 | NA | TRBV19 | TGTGCCAGTAGTACGACAGGCCTAAACCCTGGCGAAAAACTGTTTTTT | CASSTTGLNPGEKLFF
NA | TRBJ2-7 | NA | TRBV27 | TGTGCCAGCAGTCCAACCCCAGGTCGGGACGAGCAGTACTTC | CASSPTPGRDEQYF
TRBD1 | TRBJ1-2 | NA | TRBV6-5 | TGTGCCAGCAGTATGGACCGGGACAGCGGCTATGGCTACACCTTC | CASSMDRDSGYGYTF
NA | TRBJ1-3 | NA | TRBV18 | TGTGCCAGCTCACCATTAGAAGTCGTTCTCTCTGGAAACACCATATATTTT | CASSPLEVVLSGNTIYF
TRBD1 | TRBJ2-2 | NA | TRBV24-1 | TGTGCCACCAGTGATTCGATCGGGACAGGGGGCGCTCCCACCAACACCGGGGAGCTGTTTTTT | CATSDSIGTGGAPTNTGELFF
NA | TRBJ2-5 | few | TRBV7-2 | TGTGCCAGCAGCCCCGGGACTTATAAAGAGACCCAGTACTTC | CASSPGTYKETQYF
NA | TRBJ1-4 | NA | TRBV7-9 | TGTGCCAGCAGCTTCCAGGGGTCTAATGAAAAACTGTTTTTT | CASSFQGSNEKLFF
NA | TRBJ1-6 | NA | TRBV24-1 | TGTGCCACCAGAAACCGGGTTTTTAAAAATTCACCCCTCCACTTT | CATRNRVFKNSPLHF
TRBD2 | TRBJ2-3 | NA | TRBV29-1 | TGCAGCGTTACCGGGACTAGCGGGAGTGATACGCAGTATTTT | CSVTGTSGSDTQYF
NA | TRBJ1-4 | NA | TRBV7-2 | TGTGCCAGCAGCTTAGGGGAGACTAATGAAAAACTGTTTTTT | CASSLGETNEKLFF
NA | TRBJ2-2 | NA | TRBV19 | TGTGCCAGTAGTATGGGTCTTCCCGGGGAGCTGTTTTTT | CASSMGLPGELFF
NA | TRBJ2-7 | NA | TRBV3-1/TRBV3-2 | TGTGCCAGCAGCCAAGGGGACGGTTACGAGCAGTACTTC | CASSQGDGYEQYF
TRBD2 | TRBJ2-1 | NA | TRBV7-9 | TGTGCCGCCCCGCGCCCCCTACTAGCGGGAGTTGACAATGAGCAGTTCTTC | CAAPRPLLAGVDNEQFF
NA | TRBJ2-2 | once | TRBV18 | TGTGCCAGCTCACACGGGACTGGGAACACCGGGGAGCTGTTTTTT | CASSHGTGNTGELFF
TRBD1 | TRBJ1-4 | NA | TRBV27 | TGTGCCAGCGGACAGGGGCCTAATGAAAAACTGTTTTTT | CASGQGPNEKLFF
NA | TRBJ2-3 | NA | TRBV28 | TGTGCCAGCAGTTCCAGCGGGACACCAGATACGCAGTATTTT | CASSSSGTPDTQYF
NA | TRBJ2-2 | once | TRBV28 | TGTGCCAGCACCTCTGGCCAATCCACCGGGGAGCTGTTTTTT | CASTSGQSTGELFF
NA | TRBJ2-1 | NA | TRBV9 | TGTGCCAGCAGCGTAGGGAGCGACCCCTCCTACAATGAGCAGTTCTTC | CASSVGSDPSYNEQFF
TRBD2 | TRBJ2-1 | NA | TRBV10-3 | TGTGCCATCAGGGGGGTACTAGCGGGAGTTAATGAGCAGTTCTTC | CAIRGVLAGVNEQFF